The 4 T cell receptor beta chains presented below share a single source sample, sequenced in a study of vaccination and CD4 T cells after COVID-19 (dated by TCRdb to 2021 to 2024). Antigens for these TCRs are unknown. Preparation of the library involved PCR. The reads were generated on an Illumina iSeq 100. At the Johns Hopkins FTIC core, DNA from the cultured CD4+ T cells underwent TCR sequencing with the Oncomine TCR Beta short-read assay. TCRdb trimmed public reads at Q25 via fastp, called clones via MiXCR and kept in-frame beta chains. Each entry is one CDR3 protein sequence, shown with its most common DNA and genes. For this sample the table gives 8,800 or so distinct CDR3 sequences, of which 40% to 50% were detected only once. The ten largest make up around 15% of the sample. The treatment or condition label here, explained by the study, means: roughly ten-day PBMC culture with coronavirus spike peptide pools or control peptides (ViraFEST assay). CD4+ T cells from unexposed donors were collected before the COVID-19 pandemic (2011-2018).

The specimen sequenced was CD4+ T cells from blood, cultured in vitro. The receptors derive from a human donor in good health.

This clonotype turned up a few times. This chain links TRBV7-9 with TRBJ2-2, with D possibly TRBD1 on 5 matching bases. Germline CDR1 and CDR2: SEHNR and FQNEAQ (reference sequence). CDR3 length equals 13 residues. With 5 bases removed from V and 9 bases from J, the gap between germline ends came to 13 bases. The CDR3 reads CASSRQGSRELFF. The CDR3 nucleotides read TGTGCCAGCAGCCGTCAGGGTTCCCGGGAGCTGTTTTTT.

This clonotype has just one count. The J gene is TRBJ2-5, the V gene TRBV6-2 or TRBV6-3; D not certain. Germline CDR1 MNHEY, CDR2 SVGEGT. This CDR3 contains 13 residues. V was cut by 2 bases and J by 6 bases, with 10 bases left in between. CDR3 in amino acids: CASSYTVPKTQYF. Written as DNA, the CDR3 is TGTGCCAGCAGTTACACGGTTCCGAAGACCCAGTACTTC.

This clonotype was seen a single time. The J gene is TRBJ2-3, the V gene TRBV28; D unresolved. The CDR3 is 15 amino acids. The V end lost 7 bases, the J end lost 9 bases, and 23 bases lay between the germline ends. Germline-derived CDR1 and CDR2 are MDHEN and SYDVKM. CDR3 DNA: TGTGCCAGCAATACCGGGCCGAACATTAGGGAAACGCAGTATTTT. Protein sequence: CASNTGPNIRETQYF.

The chain joins TRBV25-1 to TRBJ2-5; 7 bases agree with TRBD1. Trimming removed 2 bases from V and 1 base from J; junction bases left unmatched: 10. This CDR3 contains 17 residues. CDR1 and CDR2 (germline): MGHDK, SYGVNS. The CDR3 DNA is TGTGCCAGCAGTGAAGGGGCAGGGGGAGCCCTCCAAGAGACCCAGTACTTC. This codes for CASSEGAGGALQETQYF.